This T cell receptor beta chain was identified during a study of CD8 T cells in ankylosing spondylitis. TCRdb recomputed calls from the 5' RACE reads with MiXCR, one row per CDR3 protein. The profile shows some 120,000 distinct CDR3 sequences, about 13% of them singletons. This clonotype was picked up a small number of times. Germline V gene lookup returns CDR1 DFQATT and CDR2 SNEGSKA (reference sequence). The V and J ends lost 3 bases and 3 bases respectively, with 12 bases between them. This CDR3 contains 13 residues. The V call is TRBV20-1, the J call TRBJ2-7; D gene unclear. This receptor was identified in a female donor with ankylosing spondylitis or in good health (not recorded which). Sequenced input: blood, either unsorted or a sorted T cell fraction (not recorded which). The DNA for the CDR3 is TGCAGTGCTAGGGTAGCCAGGAGCTACGAGCAGTACTTC. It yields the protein CSARVARSYEQYF.